The entry that follows covers one T cell receptor (beta chain) sequence. Antigen: not known. Using immunoSEQ multiplex PCR, the repertoire was profiled, and TCRdb retains in-frame clones only, with some absent. The table records 98,000 or so clones, 88% of them present only once. The data were obtained in a study of T cell responses to AZD1222 COVID-19 vaccine. Study-wide findings and caveats: The donors showed a predominance of white British ancestry and of females, with possible underestimation of clonal diversity.

The TCR originated in an adult in good health. The starting material was peripheral blood, obtained on day 0 of AZD1222 vaccination.

For the CDR3, the DNA is TGTGCCAGCATTATGGGGACTGAAGCTTTCTTT. Encoded protein: CASIMGTEAFF. V and J are TRBV28 and TRBJ1-1; the D is unclear. This CDR3 contains 11 residues. CDR1 is MDHEN, CDR2 SYDVKM, per germline. The germline V and J ends were trimmed by 7 bases and 5 bases, with 8 bases remaining between them.